This T cell receptor (beta chain) came from a study of shared clonotypes between healthy human individuals. When replicate PCRs were run on sorted subsets, they used about 200 ng DNA, tens of thousands of T cell genomes. Generated by immunoSEQ multiplex PCR, the TCRdb table keeps only in-frame clones and is missing some. This table has roughly 1,100,000 clones, about three quarters appearing once. The CDR3 sequence is 18 residues long. Findings and caveats of the study: Incompleteness in sorted-subset sequencing, despite large depth, was shown by rarefaction. Clonotype sharing levels among donors were expected to vary with sequencing depth.

On this clone: Its antigen is undetermined.

The receptor comes from a man aged 18-30 years in good health. This sequence joins TRBV21-1 and TRBJ2-6; the table's D call TRBD2 went unverified against the DNA. TRBV21-1 is recorded as a pseudogene. The sequenced material came from memory CD4+ T cells sorted from blood. Subset given: CD45RA-negative fraction. CDR3 sequence (DNA): TGTGCCAGCAGTCCCAGCCTAGCGGGGAACTCTGGGGCCAACGTCCTGACTTTC. Translated, it gives CASSPSLAGNSGANVLTF.